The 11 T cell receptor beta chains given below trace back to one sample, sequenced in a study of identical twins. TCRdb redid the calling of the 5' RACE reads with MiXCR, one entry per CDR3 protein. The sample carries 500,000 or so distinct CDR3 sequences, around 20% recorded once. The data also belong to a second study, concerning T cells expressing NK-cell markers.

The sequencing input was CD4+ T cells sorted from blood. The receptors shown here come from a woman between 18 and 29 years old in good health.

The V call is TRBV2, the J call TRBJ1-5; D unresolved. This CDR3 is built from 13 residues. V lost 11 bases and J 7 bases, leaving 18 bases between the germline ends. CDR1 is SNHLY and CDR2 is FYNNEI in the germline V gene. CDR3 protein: CASAAPGGQPQHF. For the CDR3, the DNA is TGTGCCTCAGCAGCTCCAGGCGGGCAGCCCCAGCATTTT.

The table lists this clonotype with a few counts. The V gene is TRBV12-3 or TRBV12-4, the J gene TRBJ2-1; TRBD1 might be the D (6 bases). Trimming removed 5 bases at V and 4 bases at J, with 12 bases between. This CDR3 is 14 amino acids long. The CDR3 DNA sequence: TGTGCCAGCAGTCCAGGGGTAGCATACAATGAGCAGTTCTTC. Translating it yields CASSPGVAYNEQFF.

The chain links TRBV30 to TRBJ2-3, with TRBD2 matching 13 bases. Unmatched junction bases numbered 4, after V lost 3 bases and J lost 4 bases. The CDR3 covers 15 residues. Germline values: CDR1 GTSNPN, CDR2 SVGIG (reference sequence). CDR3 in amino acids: CAWRVGLAGADTQYF. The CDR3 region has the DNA TGTGCCTGGAGAGTAGGACTAGCGGGAGCAGATACGCAGTATTTT.

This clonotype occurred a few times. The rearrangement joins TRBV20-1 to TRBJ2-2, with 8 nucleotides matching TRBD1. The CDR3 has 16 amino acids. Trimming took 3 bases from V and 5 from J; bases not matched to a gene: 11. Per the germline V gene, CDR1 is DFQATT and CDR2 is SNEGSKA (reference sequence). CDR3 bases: TGCAGTGCTAGTGGGCTTGGACAGGGTCCGACCGGGGAGCTGTTTTTT. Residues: CSASGLGQGPTGELFF.

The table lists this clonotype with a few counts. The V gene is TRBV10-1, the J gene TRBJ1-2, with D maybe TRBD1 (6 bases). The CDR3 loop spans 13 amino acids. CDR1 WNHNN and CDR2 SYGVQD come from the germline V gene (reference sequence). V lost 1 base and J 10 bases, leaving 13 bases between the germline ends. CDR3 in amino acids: CASSELYRADYTF. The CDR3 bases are TGCGCCAGCAGTGAGTTGTACAGGGCGGACTACACCTTC.

The CDR3 loop is CSAGTHVWRSSYNEQFF. DNA of the CDR3: TGCAGTGCAGGGACTCACGTCTGGAGGAGCTCCTACAATGAGCAGTTCTTC. The chain employs TRBV20-1 and TRBJ2-1, with D possibly TRBD2 on 6 matching bases. Germline V gene sequence: CDR1 DFQATT, CDR2 SNEGSKA (reference sequence). The CDR3 sequence is 17 residues long. Trimming took off 6 bases at V and 0 bases at J, with 21 bases between the two ends.

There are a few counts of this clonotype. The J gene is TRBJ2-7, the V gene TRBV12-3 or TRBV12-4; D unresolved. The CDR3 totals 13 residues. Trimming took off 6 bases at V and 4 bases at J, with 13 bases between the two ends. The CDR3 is CASSRPGGYEQYF. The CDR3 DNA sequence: TGTGCCAGCAGCCGCCCAGGCGGTTACGAGCAGTACTTC.

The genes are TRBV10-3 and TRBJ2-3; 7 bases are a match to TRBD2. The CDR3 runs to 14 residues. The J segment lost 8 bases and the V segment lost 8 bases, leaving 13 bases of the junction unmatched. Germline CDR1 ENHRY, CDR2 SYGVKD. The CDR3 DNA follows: TGTGCCATCGGGGGGGAGGGGATATCCAGTACGCAGTATTTT. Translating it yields CAIGGEGISSTQYF.

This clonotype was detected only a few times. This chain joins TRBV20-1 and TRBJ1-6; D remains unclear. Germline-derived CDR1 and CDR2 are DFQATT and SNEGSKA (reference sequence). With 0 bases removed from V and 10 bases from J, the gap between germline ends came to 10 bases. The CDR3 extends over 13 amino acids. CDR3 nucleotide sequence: TGCAGTGCTAGAGAAAGCGGGGAATCACCCCTCCACTTT. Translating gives CSARESGESPLHF.

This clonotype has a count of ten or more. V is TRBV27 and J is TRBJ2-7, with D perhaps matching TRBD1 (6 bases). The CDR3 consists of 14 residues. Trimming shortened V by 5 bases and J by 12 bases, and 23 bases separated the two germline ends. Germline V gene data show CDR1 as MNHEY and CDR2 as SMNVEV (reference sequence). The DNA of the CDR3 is TGTGCCAGCAGTCATCGGGACAACCTCCTTGGCGCGTACTTC. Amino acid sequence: CASSHRDNLLGAYF.

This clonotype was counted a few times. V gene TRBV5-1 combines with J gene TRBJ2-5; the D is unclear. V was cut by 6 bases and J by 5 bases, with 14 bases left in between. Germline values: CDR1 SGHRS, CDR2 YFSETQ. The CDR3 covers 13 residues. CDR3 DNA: TGCGCCAGCATGGCCCCGCCGGTGGAGACCCAGTACTTC. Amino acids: CASMAPPVETQYF. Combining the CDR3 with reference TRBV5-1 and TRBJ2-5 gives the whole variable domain KAGVTQTPRYLIKTRGQQVTLSCSPISGHRSVSWYQQTPGQGLQFLFEYFSETQRNKGNFPGRFSGRQFSNSRSEMNVSTLELGDSALYLCASMAPPVETQYFGPGTRLLVL.